This is a list of T cell receptor beta chains from one sample in a study of T-cell reconstitution after alpha-beta-depleted transplantation in children. TCRdb analysed the PCR reads with MiXCR anew, one entry per CDR3 protein. The table records 450,000 to 550,000 distinct CDR3 sequences, about 10% of them present only once. The specimen was PBMCs, mostly from graft donor cells, collected 180 days after TCRalphabeta/CD19-depleted stem cell transplant. These receptors were taken from a female patient under 10 years old who had a stem cell transplant for aplastic anemia, so the T cells may come from the graft donor. CDR3s include the opening cysteine and the closing phenylalanine or tryptophan. A D gene is named only where the DNA matches it firmly. Size is stated for part of the rows, as once, few or many counts, or as a class when the clone is expanded.

J gene,CDR3 length,clone size,V gene,D gene,CDR3 protein,CDR3 DNA
TRBJ2-7,12,many,TRBV2,NA,CASRDDSYEQYF,TGTGCCAGCAGGGACGACTCCTACGAGCAGTACTTC
TRBJ2-7,12,NA,TRBV7-2,NA,CASSHIKREQYF,TGTGCCAGCAGCCACATTAAACGCGAGCAGTACTTC
TRBJ1-5,15,NA,TRBV9,TRBD1,CASSDGQGGNQPQHF,TGTGCCAGCAGCGACGGACAGGGAGGCAATCAGCCCCAGCATTTT
TRBJ2-1,14,NA,TRBV5-4,NA,CASSPGQRGAEQFF,TGTGCCAGCAGCCCCGGACAGAGAGGCGCTGAGCAGTTCTTC
TRBJ2-7,14,few,TRBV28,NA,CASSLLQELYEQYF,TGTGCCAGCAGTTTATTGCAGGAACTCTACGAGCAGTACTTC
TRBJ2-1,17,NA,TRBV6-2/TRBV6-3,NA,CASNIPPALSTYNEQFF,TGTGCCAGCAACATACCACCCGCTTTGAGCACATACAATGAGCAGTTCTTC
TRBJ2-2,16,few,TRBV6-2/TRBV6-3,NA,CASSPRGISITGELFF,TGTGCCAGCAGTCCCAGGGGAATTTCGATCACCGGGGAGCTGTTTTTT
TRBJ1-1,19,NA,TRBV21-1,NA,CASSSRGGGPQYPNTEAFF,TGTGCCAGCAGCTCCCGAGGGGGGGGCCCACAATACCCGAACACTGAAGCTTTCTTT
TRBJ1-2,14,few,TRBV7-9,NA,CASSLEGAAYGYTF,TGTGCCAGCAGCTTAGAAGGGGCCGCCTATGGCTACACCTTC
TRBJ1-2,17,few,TRBV25-1,TRBD1,CASSERSGQGDPYGYTF,TGTGCCAGCAGTGAACGGTCAGGACAGGGCGATCCCTATGGCTACACCTTC
TRBJ1-1,14,NA,TRBV7-2,NA,CASSYPGGNLEAFF,TGTGCCAGCAGCTACCCCGGAGGGAACTTAGAAGCTTTCTTT
TRBJ1-1,14,NA,TRBV13,NA,CASSFVQGWTEAFF,TGTGCCAGCAGCTTTGTACAGGGTTGGACTGAAGCTTTCTTT
TRBJ1-2,17,few,TRBV5-1,TRBD1,CASSRPGTGKWVYGYTF,TGCGCCAGCAGCCGTCCCGGGACAGGGAAATGGGTCTATGGCTACACCTTC
TRBJ2-1,18,few,TRBV11-2,TRBD2,CASSRTIAGGSPFNEQFF,TGTGCCAGCAGCCGAACCATAGCGGGTGGCTCCCCTTTTAATGAGCAGTTCTTC
TRBJ2-2,16,NA,TRBV7-8,TRBD2,CASSFGLAGVTGELFF,TGTGCCAGCAGCTTTGGGCTAGCGGGTGTCACCGGGGAGCTGTTTTTT
TRBJ1-1,15,NA,TRBV7-9,TRBD1,CASSSRDSPWAEAFF,TGTGCCAGCAGCTCGAGGGACAGCCCGTGGGCTGAAGCTTTCTTT
TRBJ2-1,17,few,TRBV20-1,TRBD2,CSARDPSLAGDYNEQFF,TGCAGTGCTAGAGACCCCAGCCTAGCGGGAGACTACAATGAGCAGTTCTTC
TRBJ1-2,15,NA,TRBV20-1,TRBD1,CSARVYGQGSDGYTF,TGCAGTGCTAGAGTTTACGGACAGGGAAGCGATGGCTACACCTTC
TRBJ1-1,12,few,TRBV30,TRBD1,CAGRGLYTEAFF,TGTGCCGGGAGGGGGCTCTACACTGAAGCTTTCTTT
TRBJ1-5,15,NA,TRBV4-3,NA,CASSQYGQPNQPQHF,TGCGCCAGCAGCCAATACGGACAGCCCAATCAGCCCCAGCATTTT
TRBJ1-5,13,few,TRBV20-1,TRBD1,CAILQGAYQPQHF,TGCGCTATATTACAGGGGGCCTATCAGCCCCAGCATTTT
TRBJ2-3,16,few,TRBV7-9,TRBD2,CASSARRTSGADTQYF,TGTGCCAGCAGCGCTCGGCGGACTAGCGGAGCAGATACGCAGTATTTT
TRBJ1-2,14,NA,TRBV5-5,NA,CASSFEGLRYGYTF,TGTGCCAGCAGCTTTGAGGGGCTGAGGTATGGCTACACCTTC
TRBJ1-2,11,NA,TRBV12-3/TRBV12-4,NA,CASSRHNGYTF,TGTGCCAGCAGCCGTCATAATGGCTACACCTTC
TRBJ2-3,17,NA,TRBV20-1,TRBD2,CSARVLGSGRTTDTQYF,TGCAGTGCTAGAGTTTTGGGTAGCGGGAGGACGACAGATACGCAGTATTTT
TRBJ2-3,14,NA,TRBV28,NA,CASSFIASPDTQYF,TGTGCCAGCAGTTTTATAGCCTCGCCAGATACGCAGTATTTT
TRBJ2-1,13,few,TRBV15,NA,CATSRGEGDEQFF,TGTGCCACCAGCAGAGGAGAAGGCGATGAGCAGTTCTTC
TRBJ2-2,16,few,TRBV7-2,NA,CASSLEAGINTGELFF,TGTGCCAGCAGCTTAGAGGCAGGGATAAACACCGGGGAGCTGTTTTTT
TRBJ2-1,16,few,TRBV6-5,NA,CASSYQSVSSYNEQFF,TGTGCCAGCAGCTATCAATCAGTGAGCTCCTACAATGAGCAGTTCTTC
TRBJ2-7,15,NA,TRBV6-5,NA,CASSSPGPRSYEQYF,TGTGCCAGCAGTTCCCCCGGACCGCGGTCCTACGAGCAGTACTTC
TRBJ2-7,13,many,TRBV5-1,TRBD1,CASSSGTAYEQYF,TGCGCCAGCAGCTCCGGGACAGCCTACGAGCAGTACTTC
TRBJ1-2,14,few,TRBV4-2,TRBD1,CASSQADRGYGYTF,TGTGCCAGCAGCCAAGCCGACAGGGGCTATGGCTACACCTTC
TRBJ2-7,15,many,TRBV5-1,TRBD2,CASIPQAGGPFEQYF,TGCGCCAGCATCCCTCAAGCGGGAGGGCCTTTCGAGCAGTACTTC
TRBJ2-4,14,few,TRBV18,NA,CASSPLLSQGIQYF,TGTGCCAGCTCACCACTCTTGAGCCAGGGCATTCAGTACTTC
TRBJ1-4,14,few,TRBV12-3/TRBV12-4,NA,CASTAREGSQKLFF,TGTGCCAGCACCGCACGGGAGGGTAGTCAAAAACTGTTTTTT
TRBJ2-3,16,NA,TRBV18,TRBD2,CASSRTSGDHTDTQYF,TGTGCCAGCTCCCGGACTAGCGGGGACCACACAGATACGCAGTATTTT
TRBJ1-4,14,few,TRBV7-2,NA,CASSPGGGREKLFF,TGTGCCAGCTCCCCGGGGGGGGGTAGGGAAAAACTGTTTTTT
TRBJ1-5,15,many,TRBV12-3/TRBV12-4,TRBD1,CASSHRGRGNQPQHF,TGTGCCAGCAGCCACAGGGGGCGAGGCAATCAGCCCCAGCATTTT
TRBJ2-5,18,NA,TRBV28,TRBD1,CASSRWDRFSWNGETQYF,TGTGCCAGCAGTAGATGGGACAGGTTTTCGTGGAATGGAGAGACCCAGTACTTC
TRBJ1-4,13,few,TRBV20-1,NA,CSATGATTEKLFF,TGCAGTGCTACCGGAGCAACCACCGAAAAACTGTTTTTT
TRBJ2-3,17,NA,TRBV18,TRBD2,CASSPLAGKGNTDTQYF,TGTGCCAGCTCACCACTAGCGGGAAAGGGGAACACAGATACGCAGTATTTT
TRBJ2-7,16,many,TRBV28,TRBD1,CASSSSGTGIPYEQYF,TGTGCCAGCAGTTCCTCCGGGACAGGGATCCCCTACGAGCAGTACTTC
TRBJ2-1,16,few,TRBV5-5,NA,CASSLEFAGPNNEQFF,TGTGCCAGCAGCTTGGAATTCGCTGGCCCTAACAATGAGCAGTTCTTC
TRBJ2-2,15,few,TRBV28,TRBD2,CASSSGTSWPVELFF,TGTGCCAGCAGTTCCGGGACTAGTTGGCCAGTGGAGCTGTTTTTT
TRBJ2-1,13,few,TRBV5-6,NA,CASSLSLRDEQFF,TGTGCCAGCAGCTTGTCATTGAGGGATGAGCAGTTCTTC
TRBJ2-7,15,many,TRBV20-1,TRBD1,CSARRTGQGPYEQYF,TGCAGTGCTAGGAGGACAGGACAGGGACCATACGAGCAGTACTTC
TRBJ2-3,17,NA,TRBV4-1,TRBD2,CASSQDTSGRWTDTQYF,TGCGCCAGCAGCCAAGACACGAGCGGGAGATGGACAGATACGCAGTATTTT
TRBJ2-1,18,NA,TRBV3-1,TRBD2,CASSQDERLAGVHNEQFF,TGTGCCAGCAGCCAAGATGAGAGACTAGCGGGTGTCCACAATGAGCAGTTCTTC